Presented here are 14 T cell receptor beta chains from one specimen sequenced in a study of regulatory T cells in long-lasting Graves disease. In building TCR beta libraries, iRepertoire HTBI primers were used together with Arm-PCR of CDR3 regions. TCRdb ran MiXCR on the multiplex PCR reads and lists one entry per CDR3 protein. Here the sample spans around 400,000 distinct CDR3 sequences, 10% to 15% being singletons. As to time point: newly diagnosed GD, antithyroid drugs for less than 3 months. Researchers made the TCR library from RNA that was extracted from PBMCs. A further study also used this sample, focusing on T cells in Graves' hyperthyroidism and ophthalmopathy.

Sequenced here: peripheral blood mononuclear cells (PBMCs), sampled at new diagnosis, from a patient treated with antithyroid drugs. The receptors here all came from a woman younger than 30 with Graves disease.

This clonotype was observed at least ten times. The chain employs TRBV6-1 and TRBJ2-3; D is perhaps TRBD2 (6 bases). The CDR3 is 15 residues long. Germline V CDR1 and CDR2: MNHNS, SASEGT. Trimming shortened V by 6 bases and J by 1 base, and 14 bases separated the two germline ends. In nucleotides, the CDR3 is TGTGCCAGCAGCCCCGATTGGGAGGGCACAGATACGCAGTATTTT. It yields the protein CASSPDWEGTDTQYF.

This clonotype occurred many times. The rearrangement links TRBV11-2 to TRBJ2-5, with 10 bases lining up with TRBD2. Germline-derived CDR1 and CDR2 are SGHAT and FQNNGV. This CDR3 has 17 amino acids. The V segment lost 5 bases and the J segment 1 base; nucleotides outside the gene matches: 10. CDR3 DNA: TGTGCCAGCAGCCGATGGGGGGGACTAGCGCTCCAAGAGACCCAGTACTTC. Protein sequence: CASSRWGGLALQETQYF.

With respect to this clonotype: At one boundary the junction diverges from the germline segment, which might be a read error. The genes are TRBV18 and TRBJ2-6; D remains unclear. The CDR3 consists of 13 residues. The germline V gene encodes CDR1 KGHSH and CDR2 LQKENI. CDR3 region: CASSPPFANVLAF. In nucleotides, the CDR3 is TGTGCCAGCTCACCCCCATTTGCCAACGTCCTGGCTTTC.

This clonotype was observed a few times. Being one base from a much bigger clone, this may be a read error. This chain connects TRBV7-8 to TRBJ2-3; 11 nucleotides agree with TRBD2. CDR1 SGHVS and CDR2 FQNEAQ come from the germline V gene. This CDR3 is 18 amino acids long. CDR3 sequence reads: CASSLASGGELSGDTQCF. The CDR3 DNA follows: TGTGCCAGCAGCTTAGCTAGCGGGGGGGAATTGAGTGGAGATACGCAGTGTTTT.

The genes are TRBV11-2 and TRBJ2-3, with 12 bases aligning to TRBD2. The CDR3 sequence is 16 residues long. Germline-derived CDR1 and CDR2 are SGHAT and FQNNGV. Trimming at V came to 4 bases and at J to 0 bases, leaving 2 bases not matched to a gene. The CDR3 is CASSSLAGGSTDTQYF. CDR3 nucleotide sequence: TGTGCCAGCAGCTCCCTAGCGGGAGGGAGCACAGATACGCAGTATTTT.

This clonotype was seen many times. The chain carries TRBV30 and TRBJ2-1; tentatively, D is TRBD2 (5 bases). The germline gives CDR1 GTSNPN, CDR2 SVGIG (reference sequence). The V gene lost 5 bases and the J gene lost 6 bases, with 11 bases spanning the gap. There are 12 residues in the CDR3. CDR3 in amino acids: CAWALGGNEQFF. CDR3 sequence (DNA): TGTGCCTGGGCATTAGGAGGCAATGAGCAGTTCTTC.

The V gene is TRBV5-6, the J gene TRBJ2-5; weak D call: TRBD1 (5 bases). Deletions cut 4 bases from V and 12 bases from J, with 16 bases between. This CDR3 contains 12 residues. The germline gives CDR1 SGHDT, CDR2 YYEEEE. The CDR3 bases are TGTGCCAGCAGCCTACGTTGGGGCGAGAAGTACTTC. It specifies CASSLRWGEKYF.

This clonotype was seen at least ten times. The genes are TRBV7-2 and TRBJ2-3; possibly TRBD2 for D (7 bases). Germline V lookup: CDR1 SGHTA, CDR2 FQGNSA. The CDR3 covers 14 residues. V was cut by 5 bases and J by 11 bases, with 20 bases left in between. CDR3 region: CASSRGVGGGEQYF. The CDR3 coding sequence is TGTGCCAGCAGCCGCGGGGTAGGGGGAGGGGAGCAGTATTTT.

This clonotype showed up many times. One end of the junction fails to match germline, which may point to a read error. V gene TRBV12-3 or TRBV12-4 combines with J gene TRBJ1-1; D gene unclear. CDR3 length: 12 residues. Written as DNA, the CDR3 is TGTGCCAGCAGCTTAGGACGGACTGAAGCTTTCTTT. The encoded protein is CASSLGRTEAFF.

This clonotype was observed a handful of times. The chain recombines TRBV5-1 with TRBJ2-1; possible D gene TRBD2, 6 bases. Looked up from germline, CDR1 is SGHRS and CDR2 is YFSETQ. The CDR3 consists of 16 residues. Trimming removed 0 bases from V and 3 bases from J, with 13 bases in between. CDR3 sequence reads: CASSLVRWRGYNEQFF. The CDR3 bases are TGCGCCAGCAGCTTGGTCCGTTGGCGGGGCTACAATGAGCAGTTCTTC.

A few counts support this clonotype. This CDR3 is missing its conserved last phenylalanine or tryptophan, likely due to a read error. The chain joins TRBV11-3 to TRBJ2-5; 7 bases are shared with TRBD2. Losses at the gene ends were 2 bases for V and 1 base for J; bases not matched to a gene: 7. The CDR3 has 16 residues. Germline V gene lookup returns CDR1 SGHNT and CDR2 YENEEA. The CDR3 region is CASSLRGTTGQETQYL. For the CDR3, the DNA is TGTGCCAGCAGCTTACGCGGGACTACCGGCCAAGAGACCCAGTACCTC.

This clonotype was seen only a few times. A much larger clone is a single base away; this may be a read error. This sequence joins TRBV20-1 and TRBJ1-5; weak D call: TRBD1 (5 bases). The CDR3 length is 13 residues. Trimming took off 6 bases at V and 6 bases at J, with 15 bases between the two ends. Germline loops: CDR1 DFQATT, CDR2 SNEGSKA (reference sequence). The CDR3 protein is CSAKRGFSQPQHF. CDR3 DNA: TGCAGTGCAAAGCGGGGGTTTAGTCAGCCCCAGCATTTT.

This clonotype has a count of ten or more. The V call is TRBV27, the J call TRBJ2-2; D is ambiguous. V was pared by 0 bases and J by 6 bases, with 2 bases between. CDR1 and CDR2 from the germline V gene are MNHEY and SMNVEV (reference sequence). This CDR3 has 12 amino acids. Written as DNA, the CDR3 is TGTGCCAGCAGTTTATCGGCCGGGGAGCTGTTTTTT. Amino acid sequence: CASSLSAGELFF.

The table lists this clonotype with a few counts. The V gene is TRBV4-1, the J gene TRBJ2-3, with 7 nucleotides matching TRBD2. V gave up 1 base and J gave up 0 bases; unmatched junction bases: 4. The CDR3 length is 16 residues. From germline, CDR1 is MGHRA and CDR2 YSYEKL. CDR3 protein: CASSQVGRGSTDTQYF. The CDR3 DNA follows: TGCGCCAGCAGCCAAGTTGGGAGGGGAAGCACAGATACGCAGTATTTT.